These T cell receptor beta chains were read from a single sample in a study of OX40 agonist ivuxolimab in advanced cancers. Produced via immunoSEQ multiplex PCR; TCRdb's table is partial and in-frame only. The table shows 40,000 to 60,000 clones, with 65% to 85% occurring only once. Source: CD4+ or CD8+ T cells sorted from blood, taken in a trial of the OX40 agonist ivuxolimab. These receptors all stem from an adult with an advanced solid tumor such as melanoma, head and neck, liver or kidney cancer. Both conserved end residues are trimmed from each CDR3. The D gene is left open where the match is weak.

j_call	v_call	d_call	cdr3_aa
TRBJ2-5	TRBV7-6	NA	ASSLARASGRETQY
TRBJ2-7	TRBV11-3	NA	ASSLDSTEQY
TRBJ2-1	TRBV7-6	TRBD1	ASSITGGRLGEQF
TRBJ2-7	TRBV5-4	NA	ASRRDITYEQY
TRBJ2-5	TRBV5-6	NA	ASSLVPLQETQY
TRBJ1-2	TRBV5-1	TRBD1	ASSLAEGGKYGYT
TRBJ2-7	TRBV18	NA	ASSPPSLYEQY
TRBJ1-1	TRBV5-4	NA	ASSLYRGKNTEAF
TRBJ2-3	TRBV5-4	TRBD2	ASSRRGGGDTQY
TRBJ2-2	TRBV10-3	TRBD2	AINRPGAGENTGELF
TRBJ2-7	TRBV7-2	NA	ASSFGRGGGYEQY
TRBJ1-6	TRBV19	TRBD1	ASSGTVYNSPLH
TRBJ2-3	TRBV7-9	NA	ASSLVAGAYTDTQY
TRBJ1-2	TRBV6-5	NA	ASSSPAGSSYGYT
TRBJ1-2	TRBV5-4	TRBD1	ASSLRDSYGYT
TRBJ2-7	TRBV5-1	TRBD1	ASSLRTGSYEQY
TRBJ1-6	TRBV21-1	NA	AIENNAKITLH
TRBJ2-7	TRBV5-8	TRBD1	ASSLSRGLAEQY
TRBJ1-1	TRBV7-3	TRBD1	ASSPGYGTENTEAF
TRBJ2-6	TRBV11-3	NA	ASGALSGANVLT
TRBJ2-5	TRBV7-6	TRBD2	ASSWTSGGQETQY
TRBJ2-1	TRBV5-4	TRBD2	ASSGKAGGSYNEQF
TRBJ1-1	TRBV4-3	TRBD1	ASSQGGTASKAF
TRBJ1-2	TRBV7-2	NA	ASSPRDGNYGYT
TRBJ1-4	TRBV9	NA	ANLNLAGRSTNEKLF
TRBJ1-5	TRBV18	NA	ASSPDSGSQPQH
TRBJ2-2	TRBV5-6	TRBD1	ASSFRTGPDTGELF
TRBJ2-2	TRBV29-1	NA	SVRAGYTGELF
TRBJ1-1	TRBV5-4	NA	ASRPDSLNTEAF
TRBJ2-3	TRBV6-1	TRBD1	ASSAGTASTDTQY
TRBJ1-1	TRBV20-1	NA	SAIRNTEAF
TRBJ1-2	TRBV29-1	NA	SVDSGGIGGYT
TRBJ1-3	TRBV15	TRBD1	ATSSTGGENTIY